This T cell receptor (beta chain) was sequenced during a study of blood T cell repertoires in COVID-19. Overall study: COVID-19 samples from acute and convalescent phases originated in the United States, Italy and Spain. The cDNA or gDNA used as material had been derived from T cells, B-cell-depleted T cells, or PBMCs.

The protocol was immunoSEQ multiplex PCR, while the TCRdb copy is restricted to in-frame clones and leaves out a portion. The table has about 130,000 clones, 90% to 95% seen once. Enrollment of patients from Seattle took place during active infection, with longitudinal follow-up. Trimming left V 4 bases short and J 2 bases short, with 8 bases between. Germline lookup yields CDR1 SNHLY and CDR2 FYNNEI. The CDR3 sequence is 13 residues long. The receptor's source is a man in his forties or fifties with COVID-19, enrolled during active disease. This chain links TRBV2 with TRBJ1-1, with TRBD1 as a possible D gene (5 bases). Source material: peripheral blood. CDR3 bases: TGTGCCAGCAGTGCGGGGGTCAACACTGAAGCTTTCTTT. It encodes CASSAGVNTEAFF.